This T cell receptor (beta chain) was captured in a study of blood T cell repertoires in COVID-19. Across the study: Sites across the United States, Italy and Spain contributed samples from acute and convalescent COVID-19. PBMCs, B-cell-depleted T cells, or T cells provided the cDNA or gDNA that made up the material.

Germline CDR1 is SQVTM and CDR2 is ANQGSEA. V was cut by 4 bases and J by 2 bases, with 6 bases left in between. This CDR3 region has 11 residues. In the authors' methods: Nucleated cell counts were estimated from reference gene primer amplification. TCRdb's copy holds only in-frame clones and misses some; the assay was immunoSEQ multiplex PCR. The D gene and trimming were derived from the DNA, and the V and J assignments and clone size from that table. The data contain roughly 80,000 clones, 81% of them seen just once; the ten biggest clones take up 44%. This chain connects TRBV29-1 to TRBJ2-7, with D hard to call. The receptor comes from a man older than 75 with acute or convalescent COVID-19. The sequenced sample was peripheral blood. In DNA form, the CDR3 reads TGCAGCGTTGCGTTAACCTACGAGCAGTACTTC. Protein sequence: CSVALTYEQYF.